Each of the 23 T cell receptor beta chains below was sequenced from the same sample in a study of shared clonotypes between healthy human individuals (TCRdb year 2020). Library generation was performed with the immunoSEQ multiplex PCR assay. Not all clones reach the TCRdb copy of this immuneACCESS table, which keeps in-frame sequences only. Checked studies attribute under half of the gap to unresolved V genes and leave the rest unexplained. This sample has roughly 1 million clones in its table, and around 82% of those were observed once. About 0.52% of the sample comes from the top ten. What was sequenced was memory CD4+ T cells from PBMCs. Explained via the paper, the cell subset or site label denotes: CD45RA-negative fraction. These receptors all stem from a man between 18 and 35 years old in good health. Some clones in this sample may be carry-over from other donors' samples.

As regards this clone: Within the sample, other DNA sequences also encode this same CDR3. The V call is TRBV4-1, the J call TRBJ1-3; D gene ambiguous. The CDR3 runs to 15 residues. The germline V gene encodes CDR1 MGHRA and CDR2 YSYEKL. V gave up 1 base and J gave up 0 bases, with 7 bases separating them. The CDR3 sequence: CASSQGTVSGNTIYF. The CDR3 region has the DNA TGCGCCAGCAGCCAAGGGACGGTCTCTGGAAACACCATATATTTT.

This sequence joins TRBV6-6 and TRBJ1-4; TRBD1 agrees at 7 bases. Germline assignment: CDR1 MNHNY and CDR2 SVGAGI (reference sequence). The CDR3 loop spans 14 amino acids. Unmatched junction bases numbered 8, after V lost 6 bases and J lost 7 bases. The CDR3 region is CASRPDRALEKLFF. The DNA of the CDR3 is TGTGCCAGCAGACCCGACAGGGCCCTTGAAAAACTGTTTTTT.

The J gene is TRBJ2-6, the V gene TRBV2; D is perhaps TRBD1 (6 bases). Germline V gene lookup returns CDR1 SNHLY and CDR2 FYNNEI. CDR3 size: 14 residues. With 7 bases removed from V and 1 base from J, the gap between germline ends came to 8 bases. CDR3 in DNA: TGTGCCAGCACCCAGGGGTCTGGGGCCAACGTCCTGACTTTC. Its protein is CASTQGSGANVLTF.

This clone was counted once. This chain uses TRBV4-2 with TRBJ2-1; a weak D match, TRBD2 (5 bases). This CDR3 is built from 17 residues. V was cut by 5 bases and J by 4 bases, with 21 bases left in between. The V gene's germline CDR1 is LGHNA and CDR2 YNFKEQ. The CDR3, as DNA: TGTGCCAGCAGCTATCGAGGGAGTTCTGAGATATACAATGAGCAGTTCTTC. Amino acid sequence: CASSYRGSSEIYNEQFF.

CDR3 DNA sequence: TGTGCCAGCTCACCACGAGAGTTTTCCGGGGGTACCACTGAAGCTTTCTTT. Encoded protein: CASSPREFSGGTTEAFF. The chain uses TRBV18 and TRBJ1-1, with D possibly being TRBD1 (5 bases). The V and J ends lost 1 base and 4 bases respectively, with 19 bases between them. This CDR3 has 17 residues. Germline V gives CDR1 KGHSH, CDR2 LQKENI.

The J gene is TRBJ2-1, the V gene TRBV5-1; no reliable D call. Germline V gene data show CDR1 as SGHRS and CDR2 as YFSETQ. The length of the CDR3 is 14 residues. V was cut by 2 bases and J by 3 bases, with 9 bases left in between. The CDR3 coding sequence is TGCGCCAGCAGCTTCTCCGGAGTCTACAATGAGCAGTTCTTC. Encoded protein: CASSFSGVYNEQFF.

The V call is TRBV28, the J call TRBJ2-2; D is unclear. Germline CDR1 and CDR2: MDHEN and SYDVKM. Trimming stripped 1 base from V and 2 bases from J, with 11 bases between. The CDR3 has 16 amino acids. CDR3 protein: CASSLYRLGNTGELFF. The DNA for the CDR3 is TGTGCCAGCAGTTTATACCGACTTGGAAACACCGGGGAGCTGTTTTTT.

The V and J genes are TRBV7-9 and TRBJ1-1; maybe TRBD1 (6 bases). Germline V gene lookup returns CDR1 SEHNR and CDR2 FQNEAQ (reference sequence). The CDR3 is 14 amino acids. V gave up 2 bases and J gave up 10 bases, with 17 bases separating them. The CDR3: CASSLRGALPVAFF. The CDR3, as DNA: TGTGCCAGCAGCTTACGGGGGGCTCTCCCCGTAGCTTTCTTT. The whole variable domain, remainder taken from reference TRBV7-9 and TRBJ1-1, is DTGVSQNPRHKITKRGQNVTFRCDPISEHNRLYWYRQTLGQGPEFLTYFQNEAQLEKSRLLSDRFSAERPKGSFSTLEIQRTEQGDSAMYLCASSLRGALPVAFFGQGTRLTVV.

This chain joins TRBV5-1 and TRBJ1-1, with D unresolved. Germline CDR1 is SGHRS and CDR2 is YFSETQ. V was clipped by 3 bases and J by 1 base, with 13 bases between them. The CDR3 is made up of 15 amino acids. CDR3 in DNA: TGCGCCAGCAGCTCGCGGACTCACGGGAACACTGAAGCTTTCTTT. This gives the protein CASSSRTHGNTEAFF.

V usage is TRBV6-5 and J usage is TRBJ2-7, with 9 bases identical to TRBD1. The V gene end was trimmed by 8 bases and the J gene end by 4 bases; junction bases not matched to a gene: 12. The CDR3 is made up of 15 amino acids. In germline, CDR1 is MNHEY, CDR2 SVGAGI. This CDR3 is CASLSYRGRTYEQYF. CDR3 nucleotides: TGTGCCAGCTTGTCCTACAGGGGGCGAACTTACGAGCAGTACTTC.

The rearrangement joins TRBV11-2 to TRBJ1-1, with 8 bases matching TRBD1. From germline, CDR1 is SGHAT and CDR2 FQNNGV. This CDR3 has 16 amino acids. Trimming cost V 4 bases and J 1 base; bases outside gene matches: 8. The CDR3 spells CASSSTDRGGNTEAFF. The CDR3 DNA reads TGTGCCAGCAGCTCCACAGACAGGGGAGGGAACACTGAAGCTTTCTTT.

The chain is built from TRBV2 and TRBJ2-3, with 7 nucleotides matching TRBD1. Germline V gene sequence: CDR1 SNHLY, CDR2 FYNNEI. The J segment lost 1 base and the V segment lost 9 bases, leaving 4 bases of the junction unmatched. The length of the CDR3 is 13 residues. This CDR3 is CASGQVRTDTQYF. The CDR3 DNA reads TGTGCCAGTGGACAGGTGCGCACAGATACGCAGTATTTT. Based on the CDR3 plus reference TRBV2 and TRBJ2-3, the full variable domain is EPEVTQTPSHQVTQMGQEVILRCVPISNHLYFYWYRQILGQKVEFLVSFYNNEISEKSEIFDDQFSVERPDGSNFTLKIRSTKLEDSAMYFCASGQVRTDTQYFGPGTRLTVL.

This clone was seen only a few times. The sample holds other DNA sequences that translate to the same CDR3. V gene TRBV30 combines with J gene TRBJ2-5; D call uncertain. Germline values: CDR1 GTSNPN, CDR2 SVGIG (reference sequence). The V and J ends lost 0 bases and 5 bases respectively, with 4 bases between them. CDR3 length equals 11 residues. The CDR3 spells CAWSVGETQYF. As DNA, the CDR3 is TGTGCCTGGAGTGTAGGGGAGACCCAGTACTTC.

The chain couples TRBV6-5 to TRBJ2-2, with D hard to call. Trimming shortened V by 5 bases and J by 7 bases, and 11 bases separated the two germline ends. Germline CDR1 MNHEY, CDR2 SVGAGI. This CDR3 is built from 13 residues. The CDR3 DNA is TGTGCCAGCAGTCAGAGTAGAGGCGGGGAGCTGTTTTTT. Translation: CASSQSRGGELFF.

The CDR3 sequence is CASSHPAPGGKNIQYF. The CDR3 bases are TGTGCCAGCAGCCACCCCGCCCCAGGGGGCAAAAACATTCAGTACTTC. The chain employs TRBV28 and TRBJ2-4; TRBD1 matches 7 bases. The germline CDR1 and CDR2 sequences are MDHEN and SYDVKM. The CDR3 is 16 amino acids. The ends lost 6 bases at V and 3 bases at J; junction bases unmatched: 11.

The rearrangement links TRBV6-5 to TRBJ1-3; D is ambiguous. Germline V gene lookup returns CDR1 MNHEY and CDR2 SVGAGI. Between the trimmed V and J ends, which lost 2 bases and 8 bases, there was a span of 10 bases. This CDR3 is 13 amino acids long. The CDR3 DNA reads as TGTGCCAGCAGTTACGTCCCTGGGGACACCATATATTTT. It is translated as CASSYVPGDTIYF.

The chain carries TRBV9 and TRBJ2-5, with D unclear. In germline, CDR1 is SGDLS, CDR2 YYNGEE. This CDR3 has 13 amino acids. V lost 0 bases and J lost 1, with 4 bases in between. The CDR3 DNA follows: TGTGCCAGCAGCGTAGCCATCCAAGAGACCCAGTACTTC. Residues: CASSVAIQETQYF.

The chain has TRBV7-2 and TRBJ2-7; D remains ambiguous. Germline lookup yields CDR1 SGHTA and CDR2 FQGNSA. The CDR3 consists of 15 residues. V lost 5 bases, J lost 0 bases, and 14 bases lay in between. CDR3 sequence reads: CASSPRKLSSYEQYF. CDR3 nucleotide sequence: TGTGCCAGCAGCCCTAGGAAGTTGAGCTCCTACGAGCAGTACTTC.

The chain uses TRBV4-1 and TRBJ1-3; TRBD1 is a possible D gene (5 bases). Trimming removed 1 base from V and 4 bases from J, with 11 bases in between. The length of the CDR3 is 15 residues. CDR1 is MGHRA and CDR2 is YSYEKL in the germline V gene. CDR3: CASSQGPGGGNTIYF. The CDR3 DNA is TGCGCCAGCAGCCAAGGACCTGGGGGGGGAAACACCATATATTTT.

This rearrangement joins TRBV18 to TRBJ1-2, with TRBD1 matching over 8 bases. The V gene end was trimmed by 5 bases and the J gene end by 6 bases; junction bases not matched to a gene: 5. This CDR3 has 13 amino acids. Germline V gives CDR1 KGHSH, CDR2 LQKENI. This CDR3 is CASSRDRFNGYTF. In nucleotides, the CDR3 is TGTGCCAGCTCAAGGGACAGGTTCAATGGCTACACCTTC.

The chain links TRBV6-5 to TRBJ1-2; 9 bases agree with TRBD1. The J segment lost 6 bases and the V segment lost 8 bases, leaving 7 bases of the junction unmatched. Per germline, CDR1 MNHEY and CDR2 SVGAGI. The CDR3 is made up of 13 amino acids. CDR3 sequence reads: CASGGTGIHGYTF. In DNA, the CDR3 is TGTGCCAGCGGCGGGACAGGGATCCATGGCTACACCTTC.

The genes are TRBV2 and TRBJ2-2; the match to TRBD1 covers 7 bases. Losses at the gene ends were 4 bases for V and 3 bases for J; bases not matched to a gene: 5. The CDR3 covers 15 residues. The germline V gene encodes CDR1 SNHLY and CDR2 FYNNEI. The CDR3 reads CASSGATGYTGELFF. The CDR3 DNA follows: TGTGCCAGCAGTGGGGCGACAGGGTACACCGGGGAGCTGTTTTTT.

The V gene is TRBV6-4, the J gene TRBJ1-4, with D unresolved. CDR1 is MRHNA, CDR2 SNTAGT, per germline. V gave up 4 bases and J gave up 0 bases, with 15 bases separating them. The CDR3 has 17 residues. This chain's CDR3 is CASSVVRQRATNEKLFF. The DNA of the CDR3 is TGTGCCAGCAGTGTAGTGCGTCAGAGAGCAACTAATGAAAAACTGTTTTTT.